These 8 T cell receptor beta chains originate from one sample sequenced in a study of low-dose radiotherapy and immunotherapy resistance in tumors. The time point here: after trial treatment. As for treatment: LDRT plus nivolumab, ipilimumab, low-dose cyclophosphamide and aspirin (RACIN trial). Primers targeting TRAV and TRBV primed first-strand cDNA, covering alpha and beta chains. An approximately 19-cycle PCR with a constant-region primer and V-primer adapter amplified TCRs. TCRdb analysed the reads with MiXCR anew, one entry per CDR3 protein. The data contain about 39,000 distinct CDR3 sequences, under 25% of them singletons. The source material was PBMCs, sampled after low-dose radiotherapy plus immunotherapy. Source of these receptors: a female donor with ovarian cancer.

This clonotype was seen many times. At one end, the junction sequence differs from germline, possibly due to a read error. This chain connects TRBV11-2 to TRBJ1-5, with D hard to call. The germline gives CDR1 SGHAT, CDR2 FQNNGV. The CDR3 runs to 13 residues. CDR3 sequence (DNA): TGTGCCAGCAGCTTTGGAAGCAAGCAGCCCCAGCATTTT. The encoded protein is CASSFGSKQPQHF. Filled out from reference TRBV11-2 and TRBJ1-5, the complete variable domain reads EAGVAQSPRYKIIEKRQSVAFWCNPISGHATLYWYQQILGQGPKLLIQFQNNGVVDDSQLPKDRFSAERLKGVDSTLKIQPAKLEDSAVYLCASSFGSKQPQHFGDGTRLSIL.

Ten or more counts support this clonotype. The V gene is TRBV19, the J gene TRBJ2-1; maybe TRBD1 (6 bases). This CDR3 region has 14 residues. Germline assignment: CDR1 LNHDA and CDR2 SQIVND (reference sequence). V dropped 9 bases and J dropped 7 bases, with 19 bases sitting between them. CDR3 sequence (DNA): TGTGCCAGCCGTACAGGGCCCACTTTGAATGAGCAGTTCTTC. Protein product: CASRTGPTLNEQFF.

This clonotype was observed at least ten times. The rearrangement links TRBV30 to TRBJ2-2; D not resolved. From germline, CDR1 is GTSNPN and CDR2 SVGIG (reference sequence). The length of the CDR3 is 15 residues. Trimming removed 0 bases from V and 4 bases from J, with 12 bases in between. CDR3 residues: CAWSVQGRGTGELFF. Here the CDR3 DNA reads TGTGCCTGGAGTGTACAAGGGCGTGGCACCGGGGAGCTGTTTTTT.

This clonotype was detected many times. This rearrangement joins TRBV3-1 to TRBJ1-5; D call uncertain. V was trimmed by 1 base and J by 4 bases, leaving 14 bases between them. The CDR3 is 16 residues long. CDR1 and CDR2 from the germline V gene are LGHDT and YNNKEL (reference sequence). The CDR3 spells CASSQGAGTSNQPQHF. The CDR3 DNA reads as TGTGCCAGCAGCCAAGGCGCGGGAACCTCTAATCAGCCCCAGCATTTT.

Concerning this clonotype itself: Because the CDR3's place on the DNA is in doubt, the DNA is left out and the CDR3 is given as listed by TCRdb. This chain uses TRBV6-6 with TRBJ2-7; the table's D call of TRBD2 was not tested on the DNA. The CDR3 length is 24 residues, termini included. Germline assignment: CDR1 MNHNY and CDR2 SVGAGI (reference sequence). This CDR3 is CASTNQTSMYLCASTLAGPYEQYF.

This clonotype was observed at least ten times. The chain is built from TRBV27 and TRBJ1-2, with 8 bases lining up with TRBD1. After removal of 1 base from V and 7 bases from J, the junction contained 11 bases not matched to a gene. CDR3 length equals 16 residues. Per the germline V gene, CDR1 is MNHEY and CDR2 is SMNVEV (reference sequence). The CDR3 DNA is TGTGCCAGCAGTTTATTGTTAGGACAGGGTGCTGCTGGCTACACCTTC. Its translation is CASSLLLGQGAAGYTF.

This clonotype was seen repeatedly, ten times or more. The chain employs TRBV29-1 and TRBJ2-5, with D hard to call. With 6 bases removed from V and 1 base from J, the gap between germline ends came to 9 bases. This CDR3 is built from 12 residues. Germline assignment: CDR1 SQVTM and CDR2 ANQGSEA. The CDR3 reads CSVKPSQETQYF. The CDR3 bases are TGCAGCGTAAAACCGAGCCAAGAGACCCAGTACTTC.

This clonotype has at least ten counts. The gene calls are TRBV30 and TRBJ2-7; 10 nucleotides line up with TRBD2. Germline V gene sequence: CDR1 GTSNPN, CDR2 SVGIG (reference sequence). The CDR3 runs 13 residues. V shed 4 bases and J 5 bases; nucleotides not matched to a gene: 5. DNA for the CDR3: TGTGCCTGGACAGCGGGAGGGCCCGACGAGCAGTACTTC. Residues: CAWTAGGPDEQYF.